The 28 T cell receptor beta chains below all came from one sample that was sequenced in a study of cytomegalovirus exposure and HLA in healthy donors. Vbeta (60) and Jbeta (13) primers were used in the PCR. Sequencing used immunoSEQ multiplex PCR; TCRdb keeps in-frame clones, though not all of them. The sample shows 140,000 or so clones, less than 85% of them seen only once. The specimen was PBMCs. These receptors were collected from a man between 18 and 29 years old in good health and CMV-seropositive.

The V call is TRBV27, the J call TRBJ1-1; D call uncertain. CDR1 is MNHEY, CDR2 SMNVEV, per germline (reference sequence). This CDR3 comprises 14 residues. Trimming took off 2 bases at V and 3 bases at J, with 10 bases between the two ends. The CDR3 here is CASSLAWADTEAFF. The CDR3 DNA follows: TGTGCCAGCAGTTTAGCCTGGGCCGACACTGAAGCTTTCTTT.

There are a few counts of this clone. The chain is built from TRBV28 and TRBJ2-3; 9 positions agree with TRBD1. The CDR3 is 17 amino acids. Looked up from germline, CDR1 is MDHEN and CDR2 is SYDVKM. The trim removed 6 bases at V and 2 bases at J, leaving 12 bases unmatched. The CDR3 DNA sequence: TGTGCCAGCAGCTCGCCCGGGACAGGGACTTTCACAGATACGCAGTATTTT. Translation: CASSSPGTGTFTDTQYF.

Points on this clone: The sample has other DNA sequences that encode this CDR3 too. The CDR3, as DNA: TGCGCCAGCAGTGACAGCTACGAGCAGTACTTC. Protein: CASSDSYEQYF. The chain carries TRBV10-1 and TRBJ2-7; unclear D gene. Germline CDR1 reads WNHNN; CDR2 reads SYGVQD (reference sequence). The ends were cut back, 3 bases at V and 3 bases at J, with 3 bases in the middle. The length of the CDR3 is 11 residues.

The chain employs TRBV14 and TRBJ2-3; 10 nucleotides match TRBD2. The V gene end was trimmed by 0 bases and the J gene end by 0 bases; junction bases not matched to a gene: 15. In germline, CDR1 is SGHDN, CDR2 FVKESK. The CDR3 totals 21 residues. CDR3 sequence reads: CASSQDPISSGGLASTDTQYF. CDR3 nucleotides: TGTGCCAGCAGCCAAGATCCGATCTCTAGCGGGGGACTTGCTAGCACAGATACGCAGTATTTT.

V usage is TRBV5-6 and J usage is TRBJ1-5; D gene ambiguous. V was trimmed by 4 bases and J by 7 bases, leaving 15 bases between them. The CDR3 extends over 14 amino acids. CDR1 SGHDT and CDR2 YYEEEE come from the germline V gene. This CDR3 is CASSPGMGRQPQHF. CDR3 bases: TGTGCCAGCAGCCCGGGAATGGGGAGGCAGCCCCAGCATTTT.

The V gene is TRBV19, the J gene TRBJ1-5, with 8 bases lining up with TRBD1. Germline V gene data show CDR1 as LNHDA and CDR2 as SQIVND (reference sequence). The CDR3 extends over 14 amino acids. J lost 2 bases, V lost 4 bases, and 1 base had no gene match. The CDR3 spells CASSKTGGNQPQHF. For the CDR3, the DNA is TGTGCCAGTAGTAAGACAGGGGGCAATCAGCCCCAGCATTTT.

V is TRBV27 and J is TRBJ2-5; TRBD2 might be the D (5 bases). Trimming removed 4 bases from V and 4 bases from J, with 13 bases in between. The CDR3 covers 14 residues. The germline V gene has CDR1 MNHEY and CDR2 SMNVEV (reference sequence). The CDR3: CASSSDWGRETQYF. CDR3 coding DNA: TGTGCCAGCAGTTCGGACTGGGGAAGAGAGACCCAGTACTTC.

The chain couples TRBV29-1 to TRBJ1-3; D is uncertain. CDR1 SQVTM and CDR2 ANQGSEA come from the germline V gene. Trimming stripped 3 bases from V and 0 bases from J, with 12 bases between. The CDR3 runs to 15 residues. Here the CDR3 reads CSVEGMDSSGNTIYF. The CDR3 region has the DNA TGCAGCGTTGAGGGCATGGATAGCTCTGGAAACACCATATATTTT.

Here the CDR3 DNA reads TGTGCCAGCAGTTTTTACCCTAGCGGGAGGGGCAATGAGCAGTTCTTC. It translates to CASSFYPSGRGNEQFF. V usage is TRBV27 and J usage is TRBJ2-1, with 12 positions matching TRBD2. V trimming: 3 bases; J trimming: 6 bases; junction bases outside the gene matches: 6. CDR1 MNHEY and CDR2 SMNVEV come from the germline V gene (reference sequence). CDR3 length equals 16 residues.

This clone was seen only once. This rearrangement joins TRBV29-1 to TRBJ2-5; 7 bases line up with TRBD2. The J call may be mistaken, given a closer DNA end match to TRBJ2-7. The CDR3 contains 15 residues. Germline-derived CDR1 and CDR2 are SQVTM and ANQGSEA. The CDR3 spells CSVGGGLHSSYEQYF. The CDR3 DNA is TGCAGCGTTGGGGGGGGGTTACATAGCTCCTACGAGCAGTACTTC.

V usage is TRBV19 and J usage is TRBJ1-2; 7 positions agree with TRBD1. V gave up 4 bases and J gave up 7 bases; unmatched junction bases: 9. This CDR3 spans 14 amino acids. Germline V gene data show CDR1 as LNHDA and CDR2 as SQIVND (reference sequence). CDR3 DNA sequence: TGTGCCAGTAGTACCAAACAGGGGCCGCTTGGCTACACCTTC. It codes for CASSTKQGPLGYTF. Supplemented by reference TRBV19 and TRBJ1-2, the full variable domain reads DGGITQSPKYLFRKEGQNVTLSCEQNLNHDAMYWYRQDPGQGLRLIYYSQIVNDFQKGDIAEGYSVSREKKESFPLTVTSAQKNPTAFYLCASSTKQGPLGYTFGSGTRLTVV.

For this clone: Other DNA sequences of this sample code for an identical CDR3. The chain uses TRBV7-9 and TRBJ1-1; D is uncertain. The CDR3 contains 13 residues. V lost 4 bases and J 3 bases, leaving 9 bases between the germline ends. Germline CDR1 SEHNR, CDR2 FQNEAQ (reference sequence). The CDR3 reads CASSSLPDTEAFF. CDR3 sequence (DNA): TGTGCCAGCAGCTCGTTGCCGGACACTGAAGCTTTCTTT.

The V and J genes are TRBV6-5 and TRBJ2-3, with D unclear. This CDR3 has 14 amino acids. Germline V gene lookup returns CDR1 MNHEY and CDR2 SVGAGI. The V end lost 1 base, the J end lost 0 bases, and 5 bases lay between the germline ends. The DNA for the CDR3 is TGTGCCAGCAGTTACTTGGGCAGCACAGATACGCAGTATTTT. The encoded protein is CASSYLGSTDTQYF.

V gene TRBV9 combines with J gene TRBJ2-4, with 9 bases aligning to TRBD2. From germline, CDR1 is SGDLS and CDR2 YYNGEE. The CDR3 has 17 residues. The J segment lost 0 bases and the V segment lost 0 bases, leaving 4 bases of the junction unmatched. For the CDR3, the DNA is TGTGCCAGCAGCGTAGGTCTAGCGGGGCTAGCCAAAAACATTCAGTACTTC. Translating it yields CASSVGLAGLAKNIQYF.

The chain couples TRBV10-3 to TRBJ1-1; 8 nucleotides line up with TRBD1. The CDR3 has 14 residues. Germline-derived CDR1 and CDR2 are ENHRY and SYGVKD. V was pared by 2 bases and J by 4 bases, with 3 bases of the junction left unmatched. The CDR3: CAISEDRGGTEAFF. In nucleotides, the CDR3 is TGTGCCATCAGTGAGGACAGGGGTGGCACTGAAGCTTTCTTT.

This chain connects TRBV7-9 to TRBJ1-5; 9 bases align to TRBD1. From germline, CDR1 is SEHNR and CDR2 FQNEAQ (reference sequence). The CDR3 covers 16 residues. V shed 2 bases and J 2 bases; nucleotides not matched to a gene: 4. CDR3 protein: CASSLMTGGGNQPQHF. CDR3 coding DNA: TGTGCCAGCAGCTTAATGACAGGGGGGGGCAATCAGCCCCAGCATTTT.

The J gene is TRBJ2-1, the V gene TRBV5-6, with 12 bases that match TRBD1. V dropped 3 bases and J dropped 7; count of bases not matched to a gene: 8. Germline CDR1 SGHDT, CDR2 YYEEEE. CDR3 length: 16 residues. The CDR3 spells CASSWGTGGYRNEQFF. The CDR3 bases are TGTGCCAGCAGCTGGGGGACAGGGGGCTATAGAAATGAGCAGTTCTTC.

This clone was recorded only once. V and J are TRBV19 and TRBJ1-2, with a possible D match to TRBD1 (5 bases). CDR1 is LNHDA and CDR2 is SQIVND in the germline V gene (reference sequence). V lost 5 bases, J lost 7 bases, and 23 bases lay in between. The CDR3 totals 16 residues. The CDR3 here is CASSFLPRGPAGGYTF. The CDR3 nucleotides read TGTGCCAGTAGTTTCCTCCCGCGGGGCCCAGCTGGTGGCTACACCTTC. Full variable domain (rest looked up from reference TRBV19 and TRBJ1-2): DGGITQSPKYLFRKEGQNVTLSCEQNLNHDAMYWYRQDPGQGLRLIYYSQIVNDFQKGDIAEGYSVSREKKESFPLTVTSAQKNPTAFYLCASSFLPRGPAGGYTFGSGTRLTVV.

This chain joins TRBV15 and TRBJ2-1; the match to TRBD1 covers 11 bases. This CDR3 is built from 17 residues. CDR1 and CDR2 (germline): LNHNV, YYDKDF (reference sequence). With 0 bases clipped from V and 8 bases from J, the junction kept 9 bases outside the gene matches. This CDR3 reads CATSRDTGTGGHHEQFF. In DNA form, the CDR3 reads TGTGCCACCAGCAGAGACACCGGGACAGGGGGTCACCATGAGCAGTTCTTC.

The chain joins TRBV4-3 to TRBJ2-1, with 8 bases matching TRBD2. Germline values: CDR1 LGHNA, CDR2 YSLEER. J gave up 3 bases and V 1 base, and 8 bases lay outside the gene matches. The CDR3 has 17 amino acids. In nucleotides, the CDR3 is TGCGCCAGCAGCCAAGGGGCAGAACTAGCGGTCTACAATGAGCAGTTCTTC. It is translated as CASSQGAELAVYNEQFF.

This clone was counted a few times. The chain carries TRBV2 and TRBJ2-5; D perhaps matches TRBD1 (6 bases). CDR3 length: 15 residues. Trimming shortened V by 6 bases and J by 0 bases, and 14 bases separated the two germline ends. Germline CDR1 SNHLY, CDR2 FYNNEI. The CDR3, as DNA: TGTGCCAGCAGAGACCTAACAGGGAACCAAGAGACCCAGTACTTC. Encoded protein: CASRDLTGNQETQYF.

The chain has TRBV29-1 and TRBJ2-3; D might be TRBD2 (5 bases). Germline CDR1 is SQVTM and CDR2 is ANQGSEA. V shed 6 bases and J shed 1 base, with 17 bases lying between them. The CDR3 covers 15 residues. The CDR3 spells CSVPERSGGTDTQYF. As DNA, the CDR3 is TGCAGCGTACCTGAGCGGAGCGGCGGCACAGATACGCAGTATTTT.

Here the CDR3 reads CASSSGTSGRHYNEQFF. CDR3 in DNA: TGTGCCAGCAGTTCTGGGACTAGCGGGAGGCACTACAATGAGCAGTTCTTC. This chain uses TRBV27 with TRBJ2-1; 15 nucleotides match TRBD2. Germline assignment: CDR1 MNHEY and CDR2 SMNVEV (reference sequence). J gave up 3 bases and V 4 bases, and 4 bases lay outside the gene matches. The CDR3 length is 17 residues.

The sample holds a few counts of this clone. V and J are TRBV28 and TRBJ2-1, with 16 nucleotides matching TRBD2. CDR1 is MDHEN, CDR2 SYDVKM, per germline. This CDR3 has 16 amino acids. The trim removed 4 bases at V and 7 bases at J, leaving 4 bases unmatched. The DNA for the CDR3 is TGTGCCAGCAGTTGGGGACTAGCGGGGGGGCCGAATGAGCAGTTCTTC. This codes for CASSWGLAGGPNEQFF.

This clone was picked up one time. The chain employs TRBV27 and TRBJ1-2, with D hard to call. This CDR3 spans 13 amino acids. Germline V gene sequence: CDR1 MNHEY, CDR2 SMNVEV (reference sequence). With 2 bases removed from V and 4 bases from J, the gap between germline ends came to 8 bases. The CDR3 DNA follows: TGTGCCAGCAGTTTAGGAGAGGGCTATGGCTACACCTTC. Translating gives CASSLGEGYGYTF.

The rearrangement joins TRBV2 to TRBJ2-1, with 10 bases matching TRBD2. The CDR3 spans 16 residues. Germline V lookup: CDR1 SNHLY, CDR2 FYNNEI. The ends lost 4 bases at V and 8 bases at J; junction bases unmatched: 11. This CDR3 reads CASSGYGTSVSDEQFF. CDR3 coding DNA: TGTGCCAGCAGTGGGTACGGGACTAGCGTGAGTGATGAGCAGTTCTTC.

The chain couples TRBV9 to TRBJ1-2, with 9 bases that match TRBD1. Germline CDR1 is SGDLS and CDR2 is YYNGEE. Trimming cost V 4 bases and J 4 bases; bases outside gene matches: 5. There are 14 residues in the CDR3. The CDR3 DNA sequence: TGTGCCAGCAGCAATATGGACAGGGGCTATGGCTACACCTTC. Translated, it gives CASSNMDRGYGYTF.

The V gene is TRBV7-9, the J gene TRBJ1-1; 7 positions match TRBD1. Germline lookup yields CDR1 SEHNR and CDR2 FQNEAQ (reference sequence). The CDR3 is made up of 13 amino acids. V was pared by 5 bases and J by 1 base, with 1 base of the junction left unmatched. The CDR3 reads CASSGQANTEAFF. DNA of the CDR3: TGTGCCAGCAGCGGACAGGCGAACACTGAAGCTTTCTTT.